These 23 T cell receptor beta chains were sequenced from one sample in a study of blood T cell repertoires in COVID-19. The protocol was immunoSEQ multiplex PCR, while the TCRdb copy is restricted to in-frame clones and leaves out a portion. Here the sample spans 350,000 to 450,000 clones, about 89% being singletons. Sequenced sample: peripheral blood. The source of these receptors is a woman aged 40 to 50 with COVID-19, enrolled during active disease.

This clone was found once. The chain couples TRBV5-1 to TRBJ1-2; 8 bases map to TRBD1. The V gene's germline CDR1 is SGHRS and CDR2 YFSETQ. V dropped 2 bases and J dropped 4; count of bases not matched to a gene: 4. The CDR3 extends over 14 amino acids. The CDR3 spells CASSFGQGGYGYTF. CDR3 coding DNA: TGCGCCAGCAGCTTCGGACAGGGTGGCTATGGCTACACCTTC.

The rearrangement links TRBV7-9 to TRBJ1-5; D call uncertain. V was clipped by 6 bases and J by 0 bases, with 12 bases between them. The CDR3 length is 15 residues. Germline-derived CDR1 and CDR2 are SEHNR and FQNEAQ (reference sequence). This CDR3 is CASSRTGDSNQPQHF. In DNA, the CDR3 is TGTGCCAGCAGTCGTACCGGGGATAGCAATCAGCCCCAGCATTTT.

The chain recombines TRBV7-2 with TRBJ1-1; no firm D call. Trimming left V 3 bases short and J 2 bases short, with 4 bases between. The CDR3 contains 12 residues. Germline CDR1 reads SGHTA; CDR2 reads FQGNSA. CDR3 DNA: TGTGCCAGCAGCTTTAGTAACACTGAAGCTTTCTTT. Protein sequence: CASSFSNTEAFF.

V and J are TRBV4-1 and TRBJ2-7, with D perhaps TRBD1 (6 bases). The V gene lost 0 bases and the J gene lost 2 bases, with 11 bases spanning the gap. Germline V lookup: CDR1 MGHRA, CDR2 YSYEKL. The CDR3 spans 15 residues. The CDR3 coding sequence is TGCGCCAGCAGCCAAGATCCCACAGGGACCTACGAGCAGTACTTC. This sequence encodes CASSQDPTGTYEQYF.

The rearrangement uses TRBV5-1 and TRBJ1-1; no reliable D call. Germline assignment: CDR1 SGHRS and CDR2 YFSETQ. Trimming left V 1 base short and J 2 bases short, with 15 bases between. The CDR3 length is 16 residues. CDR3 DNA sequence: TGCGCCAGCAGCTTGTATCGGGGTCAGTTAAACACTGAAGCTTTCTTT. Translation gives CASSLYRGQLNTEAFF.

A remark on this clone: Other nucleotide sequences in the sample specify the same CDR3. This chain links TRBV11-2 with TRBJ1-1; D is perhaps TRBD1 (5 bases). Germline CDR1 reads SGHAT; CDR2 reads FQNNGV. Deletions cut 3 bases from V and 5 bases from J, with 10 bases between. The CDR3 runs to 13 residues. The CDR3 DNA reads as TGTGCCAGCAGCTTCCAGGGAGGGACTGAAGCTTTCTTT. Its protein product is CASSFQGGTEAFF.

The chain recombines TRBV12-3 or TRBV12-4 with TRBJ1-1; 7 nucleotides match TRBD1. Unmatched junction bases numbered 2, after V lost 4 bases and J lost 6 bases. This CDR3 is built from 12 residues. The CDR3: CASSYTGAEAFF. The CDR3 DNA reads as TGTGCCAGCAGTTATACAGGGGCTGAAGCTTTCTTT.

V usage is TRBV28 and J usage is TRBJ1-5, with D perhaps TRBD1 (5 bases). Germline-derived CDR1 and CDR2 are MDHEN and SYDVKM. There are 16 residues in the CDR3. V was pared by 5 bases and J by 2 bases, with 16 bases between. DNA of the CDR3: TGTGCCAGCAGTCCTCATTTAGCGGGGGGCAATCAGCCCCAGCATTTT. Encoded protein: CASSPHLAGGNQPQHF.

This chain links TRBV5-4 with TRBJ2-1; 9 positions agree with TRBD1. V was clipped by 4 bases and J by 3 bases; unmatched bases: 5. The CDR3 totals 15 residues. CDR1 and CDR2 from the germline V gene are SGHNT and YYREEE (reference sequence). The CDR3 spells CASSTRTGDYNEQFF. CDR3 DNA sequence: TGTGCCAGCAGCACGCGGACAGGGGACTACAATGAGCAGTTCTTC.

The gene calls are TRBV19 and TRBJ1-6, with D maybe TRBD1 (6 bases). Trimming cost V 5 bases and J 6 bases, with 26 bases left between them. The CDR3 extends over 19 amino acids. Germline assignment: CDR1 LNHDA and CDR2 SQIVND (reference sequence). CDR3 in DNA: TGTGCCAGTAGTTCGGTCGCGAGGATGGGGGGGCGGAGTAATTCACCCCTCCACTTT. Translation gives CASSSVARMGGRSNSPLHF.

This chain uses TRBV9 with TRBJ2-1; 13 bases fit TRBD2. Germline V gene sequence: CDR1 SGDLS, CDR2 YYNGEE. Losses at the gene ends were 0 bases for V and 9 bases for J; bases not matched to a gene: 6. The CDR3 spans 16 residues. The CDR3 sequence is CASSVAKGLAGSEQFF. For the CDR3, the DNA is TGTGCCAGCAGCGTAGCTAAGGGACTAGCGGGGAGTGAGCAGTTCTTC.

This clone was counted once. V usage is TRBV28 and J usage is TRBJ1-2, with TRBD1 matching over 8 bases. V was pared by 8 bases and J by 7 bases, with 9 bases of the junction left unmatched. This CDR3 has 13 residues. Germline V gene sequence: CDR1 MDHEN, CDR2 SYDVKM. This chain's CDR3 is CASLLRGLGGYTF. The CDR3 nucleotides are TGTGCCAGCTTACTCAGGGGGCTGGGTGGCTACACCTTC.

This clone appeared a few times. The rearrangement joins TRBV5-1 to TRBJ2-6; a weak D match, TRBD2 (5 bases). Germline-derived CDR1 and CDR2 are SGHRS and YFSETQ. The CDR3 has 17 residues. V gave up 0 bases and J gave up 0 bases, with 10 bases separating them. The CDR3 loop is CASSLEGLSSGANVLTF. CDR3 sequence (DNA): TGCGCCAGCAGCTTGGAAGGACTGAGCTCTGGGGCCAACGTCCTGACTTTC.

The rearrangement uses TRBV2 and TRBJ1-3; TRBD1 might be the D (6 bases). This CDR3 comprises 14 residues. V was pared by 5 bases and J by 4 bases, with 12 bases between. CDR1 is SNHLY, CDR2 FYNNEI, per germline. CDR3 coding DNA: TGTGCCAGCAGTCTACAGGGCCCCGGAAACACCATATATTTT. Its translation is CASSLQGPGNTIYF.

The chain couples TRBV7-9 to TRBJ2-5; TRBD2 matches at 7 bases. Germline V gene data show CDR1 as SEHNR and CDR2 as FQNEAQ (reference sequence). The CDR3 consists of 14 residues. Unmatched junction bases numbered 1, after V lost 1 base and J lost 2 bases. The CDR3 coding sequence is TGTGCCAGCAGCTTAGGCGGGGGACAAGAGACCCAGTACTTC. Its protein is CASSLGGGQETQYF.

The CDR3 region is CASAGTGGNQPQHF. In nucleotides, the CDR3 is TGTGCCAGCGCAGGGACAGGGGGCAATCAGCCCCAGCATTTT. J is TRBJ1-5 and V is TRBV7-9; 10 bases fit TRBD1. V gave up 8 bases and J gave up 2 bases; unmatched junction bases: 3. The CDR3 is 14 amino acids. Germline values: CDR1 SEHNR, CDR2 FQNEAQ (reference sequence).

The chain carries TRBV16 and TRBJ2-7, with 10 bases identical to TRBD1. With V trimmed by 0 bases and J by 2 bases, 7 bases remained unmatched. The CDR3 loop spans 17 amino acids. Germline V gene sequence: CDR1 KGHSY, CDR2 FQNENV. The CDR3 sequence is CASSQSFPGTGAYEQYF. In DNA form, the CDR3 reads TGTGCCAGCAGCCAATCTTTTCCCGGGACAGGGGCCTACGAGCAGTACTTC. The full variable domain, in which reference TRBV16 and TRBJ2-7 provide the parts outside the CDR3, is GEEVAQTPKHLVRGEGQKAKLYCAPIKGHSYVFWYQQVLKNEFKFLISFQNENVFDETGMPKERFSAKCLPNSPCSLEIQATKLEDSAVYFCASSQSFPGTGAYEQYFGPGTRLTVT.

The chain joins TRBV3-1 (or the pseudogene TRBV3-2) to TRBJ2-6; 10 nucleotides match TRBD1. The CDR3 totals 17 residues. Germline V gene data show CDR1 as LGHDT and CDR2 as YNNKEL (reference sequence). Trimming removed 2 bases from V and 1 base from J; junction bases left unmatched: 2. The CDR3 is CASSQRDRGSGANVLTF. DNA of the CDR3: TGTGCCAGCAGCCAACGGGACAGGGGATCTGGGGCCAACGTCCTGACTTTC.

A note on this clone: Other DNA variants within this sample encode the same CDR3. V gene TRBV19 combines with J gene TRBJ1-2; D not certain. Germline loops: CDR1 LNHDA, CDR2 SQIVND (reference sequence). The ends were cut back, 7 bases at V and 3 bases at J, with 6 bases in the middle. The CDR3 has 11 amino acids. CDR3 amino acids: CASTDYYGYTF. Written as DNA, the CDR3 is TGTGCCAGTACAGACTACTATGGCTACACCTTC. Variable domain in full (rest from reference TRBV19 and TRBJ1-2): DGGITQSPKYLFRKEGQNVTLSCEQNLNHDAMYWYRQDPGQGLRLIYYSQIVNDFQKGDIAEGYSVSREKKESFPLTVTSAQKNPTAFYLCASTDYYGYTFGSGTRLTVV.

The CDR3 loop reads CASSLTETITNEKLFF. The CDR3 nucleotides are TGTGCCAGCAGCTTAACCGAGACTATCACTAATGAAAAACTGTTTTTT. The chain joins TRBV7-3 to TRBJ1-4; D ambiguous. V lost 0 bases and J lost 2, with 10 bases in between. The CDR3 is 16 amino acids. From germline, CDR1 is SGHTA and CDR2 FQGTGA.

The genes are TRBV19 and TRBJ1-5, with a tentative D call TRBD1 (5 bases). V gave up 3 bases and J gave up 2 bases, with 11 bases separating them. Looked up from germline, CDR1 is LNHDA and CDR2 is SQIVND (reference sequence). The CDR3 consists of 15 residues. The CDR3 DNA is TGTGCCAGTAGTATGTCGGACACGGGCAATCAGCCCCAGCATTTT. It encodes CASSMSDTGNQPQHF.

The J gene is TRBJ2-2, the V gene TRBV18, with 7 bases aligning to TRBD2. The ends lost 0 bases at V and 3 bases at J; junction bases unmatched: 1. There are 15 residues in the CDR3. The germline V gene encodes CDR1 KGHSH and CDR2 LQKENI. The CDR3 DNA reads TGTGCCAGCTCACCACCAGGGAGGGACACCGGGGAGCTGTTTTTT. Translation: CASSPPGRDTGELFF.

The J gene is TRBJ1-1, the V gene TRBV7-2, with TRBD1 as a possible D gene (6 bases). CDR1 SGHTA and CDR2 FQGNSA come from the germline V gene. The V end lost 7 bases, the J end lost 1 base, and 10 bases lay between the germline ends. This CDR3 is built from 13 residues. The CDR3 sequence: CASIRGSNTEAFF. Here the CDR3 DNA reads TGTGCCAGCATTAGGGGGTCGAACACTGAAGCTTTCTTT.